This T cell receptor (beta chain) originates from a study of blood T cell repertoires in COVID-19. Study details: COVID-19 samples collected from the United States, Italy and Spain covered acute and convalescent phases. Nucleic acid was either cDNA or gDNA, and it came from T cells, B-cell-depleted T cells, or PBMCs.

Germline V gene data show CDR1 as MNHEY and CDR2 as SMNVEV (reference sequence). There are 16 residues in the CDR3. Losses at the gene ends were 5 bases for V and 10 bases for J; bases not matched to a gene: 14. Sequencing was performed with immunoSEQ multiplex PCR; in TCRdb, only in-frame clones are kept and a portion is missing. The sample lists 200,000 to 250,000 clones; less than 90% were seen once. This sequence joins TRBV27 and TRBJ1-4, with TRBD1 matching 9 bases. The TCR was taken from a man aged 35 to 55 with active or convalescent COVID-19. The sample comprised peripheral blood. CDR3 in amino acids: CASSQGPGTGRGKLFF. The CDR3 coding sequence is TGTGCCAGCAGTCAAGGACCCGGGACAGGGCGGGGAAAACTGTTTTTT.